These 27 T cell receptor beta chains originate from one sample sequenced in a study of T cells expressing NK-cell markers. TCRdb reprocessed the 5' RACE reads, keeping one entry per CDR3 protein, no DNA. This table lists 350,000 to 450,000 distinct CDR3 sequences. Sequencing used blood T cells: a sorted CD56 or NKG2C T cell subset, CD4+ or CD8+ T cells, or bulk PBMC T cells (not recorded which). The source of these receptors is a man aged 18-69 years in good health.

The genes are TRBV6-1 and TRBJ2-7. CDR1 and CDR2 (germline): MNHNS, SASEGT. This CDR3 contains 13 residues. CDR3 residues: CASSLVVRDEQYF.

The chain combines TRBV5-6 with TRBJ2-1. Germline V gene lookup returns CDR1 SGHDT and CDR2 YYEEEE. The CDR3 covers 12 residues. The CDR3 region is CASSSWSYEQFF. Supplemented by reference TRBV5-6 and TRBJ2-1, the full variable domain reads DAGVTQSPTHLIKTRGQQVTLRCSPKSGHDTVSWYQQALGQGPQFIFQYYEEEERQRGNFPDRFSGHQFPNYSSELNVNALLLGDSALYLCASSSWSYEQFFGPGTRLTVL.

The CDR3 spells CASSVGVSDTQYF. The rearrangement uses TRBV7-3 and TRBJ2-3; TCRdb designates TRBD1, a call that cannot be tested without DNA. Germline lookup yields CDR1 SGHTA and CDR2 FQGTGA. The CDR3 length is 13 residues. The complete variable domain, with remaining parts taken from reference TRBV7-3 and TRBJ2-3, reads GAGVSQTPSNKVTEKGKYVELRCDPISGHTALYWYRQSLGQGPEFLIYFQGTGAADDSGLPNDRFFAVRPEGSVSTLKIQRTERGDSAVYLCASSVGVSDTQYFGPGTRLTVL.

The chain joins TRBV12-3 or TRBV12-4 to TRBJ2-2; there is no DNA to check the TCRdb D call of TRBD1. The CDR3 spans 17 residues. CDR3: CASSFALGAPGTGELFF.

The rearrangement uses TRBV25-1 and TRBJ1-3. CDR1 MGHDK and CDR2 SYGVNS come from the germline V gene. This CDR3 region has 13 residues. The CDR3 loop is CASSEYLGNTIYF.

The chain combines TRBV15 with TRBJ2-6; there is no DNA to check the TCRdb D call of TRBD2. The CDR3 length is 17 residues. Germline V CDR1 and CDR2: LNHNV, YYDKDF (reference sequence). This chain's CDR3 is CATSRDGARTGANVLTF.

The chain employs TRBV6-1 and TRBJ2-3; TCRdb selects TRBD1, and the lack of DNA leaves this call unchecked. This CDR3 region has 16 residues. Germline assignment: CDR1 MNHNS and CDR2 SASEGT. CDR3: CASSRGRTGRTDTQYF.

The CDR3 region is CSVAVGGNEQFF. The genes are TRBV29-1 and TRBJ2-1; lacking DNA, the TRBD1 call made by TCRdb goes unchecked. Germline assignment: CDR1 SQVTM and CDR2 ANQGSEA. This CDR3 region has 12 residues.

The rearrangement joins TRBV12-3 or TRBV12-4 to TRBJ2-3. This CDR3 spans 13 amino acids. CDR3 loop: CASSARRTDTQYF.

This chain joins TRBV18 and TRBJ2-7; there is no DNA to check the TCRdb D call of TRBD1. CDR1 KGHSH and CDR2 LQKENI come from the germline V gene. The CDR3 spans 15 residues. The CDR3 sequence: CASHPGDRGSYEQYF.

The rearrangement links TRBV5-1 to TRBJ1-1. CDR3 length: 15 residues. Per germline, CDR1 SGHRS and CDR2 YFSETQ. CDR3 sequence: CASSLAIGSSNEAFF. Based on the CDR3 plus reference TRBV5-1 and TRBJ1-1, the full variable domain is KAGVTQTPRYLIKTRGQQVTLSCSPISGHRSVSWYQQTPGQGLQFLFEYFSETQRNKGNFPGRFSGRQFSNSRSEMNVSTLELGDSALYLCASSLAIGSSNEAFFGQGTRLTVV.

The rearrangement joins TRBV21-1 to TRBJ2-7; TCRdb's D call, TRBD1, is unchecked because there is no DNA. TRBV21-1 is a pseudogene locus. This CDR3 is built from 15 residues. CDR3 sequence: CASSRRTGDVYEQYF.

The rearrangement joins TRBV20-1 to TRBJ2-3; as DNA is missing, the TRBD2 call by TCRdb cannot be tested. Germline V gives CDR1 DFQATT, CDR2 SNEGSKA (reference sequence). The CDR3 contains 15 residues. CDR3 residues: CSASGGRASTDTQYF.

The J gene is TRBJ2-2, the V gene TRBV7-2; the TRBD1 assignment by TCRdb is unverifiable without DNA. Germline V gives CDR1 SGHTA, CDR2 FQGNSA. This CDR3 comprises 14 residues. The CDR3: CASIRDRGTGELFF.

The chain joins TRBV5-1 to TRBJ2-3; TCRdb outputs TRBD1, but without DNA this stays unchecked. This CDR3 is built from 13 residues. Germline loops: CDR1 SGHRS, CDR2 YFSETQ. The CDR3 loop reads CASSSGAADTQYF.

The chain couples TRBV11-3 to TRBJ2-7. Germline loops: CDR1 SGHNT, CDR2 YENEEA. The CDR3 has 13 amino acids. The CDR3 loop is CASSLDRDYEQYF.

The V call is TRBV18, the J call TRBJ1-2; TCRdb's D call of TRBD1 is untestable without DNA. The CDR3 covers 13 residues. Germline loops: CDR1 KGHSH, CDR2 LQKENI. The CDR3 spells CASFLDRVEGYTF.

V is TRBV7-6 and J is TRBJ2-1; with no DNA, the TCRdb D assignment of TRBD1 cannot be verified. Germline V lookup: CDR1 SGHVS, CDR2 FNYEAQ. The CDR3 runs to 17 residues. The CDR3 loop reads CASSLAVSDRRHNEQFF.

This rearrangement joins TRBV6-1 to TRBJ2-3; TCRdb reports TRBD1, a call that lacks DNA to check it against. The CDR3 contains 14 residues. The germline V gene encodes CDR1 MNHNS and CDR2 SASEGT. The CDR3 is CATTNRGGADTQYF.

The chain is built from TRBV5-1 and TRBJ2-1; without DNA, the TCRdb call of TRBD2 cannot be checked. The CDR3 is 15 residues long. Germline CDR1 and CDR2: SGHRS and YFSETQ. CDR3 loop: CASSISGGDRDEQFF. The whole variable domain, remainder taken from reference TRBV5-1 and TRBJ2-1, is KAGVTQTPRYLIKTRGQQVTLSCSPISGHRSVSWYQQTPGQGLQFLFEYFSETQRNKGNFPGRFSGRQFSNSRSEMNVSTLELGDSALYLCASSISGGDRDEQFFGPGTRLTVL.

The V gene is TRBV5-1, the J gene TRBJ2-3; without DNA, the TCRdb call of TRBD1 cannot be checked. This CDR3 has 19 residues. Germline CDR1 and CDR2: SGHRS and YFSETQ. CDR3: CASSHTAGQEDGLTDTQYF.

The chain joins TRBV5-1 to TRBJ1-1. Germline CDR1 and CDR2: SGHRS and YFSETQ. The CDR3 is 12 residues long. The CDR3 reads CASRSDKGEAFF.

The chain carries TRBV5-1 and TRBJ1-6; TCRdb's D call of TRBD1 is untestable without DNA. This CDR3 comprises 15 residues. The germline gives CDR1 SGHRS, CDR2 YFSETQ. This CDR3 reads CASSATGTGNSPLHF.

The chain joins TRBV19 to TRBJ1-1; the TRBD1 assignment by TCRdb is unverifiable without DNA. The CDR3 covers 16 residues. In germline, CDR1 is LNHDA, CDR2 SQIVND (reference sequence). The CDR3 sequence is CASGNPGGSLNTEAFF.

The CDR3 loop is CATSQGSSSYNSPLHF. The chain joins TRBV15 to TRBJ1-6; absent DNA, TCRdb's TRBD1 call cannot be checked. The CDR3 length is 16 residues. From germline, CDR1 is LNHNV and CDR2 YYDKDF (reference sequence).

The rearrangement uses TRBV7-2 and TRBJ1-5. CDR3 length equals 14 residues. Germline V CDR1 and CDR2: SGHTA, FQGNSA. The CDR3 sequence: CASSLGADGWPQHF.

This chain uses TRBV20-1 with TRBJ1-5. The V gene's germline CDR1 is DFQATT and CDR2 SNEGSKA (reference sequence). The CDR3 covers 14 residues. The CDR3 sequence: CSATTGRGGQPQHF.